The 26 T cell receptor beta chains below come from one sample, sequenced in a study of control samples from healthy donors and cancer patients. Assay: immunoSEQ multiplex PCR; the TCRdb copy retains only in-frame clones and omits some. The sample carries about 150,000 clones, 93% recorded once. What was sequenced was blood. The receptor set was obtained from a middle-aged man in good health.

J is TRBJ1-4 and V is TRBV15, with 7 bases fitting TRBD1. V gave up 3 bases and J gave up 3 bases; unmatched junction bases: 4. The germline V gene has CDR1 LNHNV and CDR2 YYDKDF (reference sequence). The CDR3 is 15 amino acids. The CDR3 loop reads CATSSPGQSNEKLFF. The DNA of the CDR3 is TGTGCCACCAGCAGCCCGGGACAGTCTAATGAAAAACTGTTTTTT.

The chain recombines TRBV11-3 with TRBJ2-1; no clear D gene. The V end was cut by 5 bases, the J end by 5 bases, with 7 bases between. CDR3 length: 12 residues. Germline V CDR1 and CDR2: SGHNT, YENEEA. CDR3 bases: TGTGCCAGCAGCGAAGCACACAATGAGCAGTTCTTC. Encoded protein: CASSEAHNEQFF.

This chain joins TRBV6-5 and TRBJ1-2; perhaps TRBD1 as D (6 bases). The CDR3 sequence is 13 residues long. The germline V gene has CDR1 MNHEY and CDR2 SVGAGI. V lost 11 bases, J lost 2 bases, and 15 bases lay in between. CDR3 nucleotides: TGTGCCGGTGGCCTACAGGGAAACTATGGCTACACCTTC. It codes for CAGGLQGNYGYTF.

The table lists this clone with a few counts. The rearrangement joins TRBV3-1 (or the pseudogene TRBV3-2) to TRBJ2-5; D gene uncertain. Trimming took off 3 bases at V and 5 bases at J, with 16 bases between the two ends. Germline CDR1 LGHDT, CDR2 YNNKEL (reference sequence). The CDR3 spans 15 residues. As DNA, the CDR3 is TGTGCCAGCAGCCACGCGGCAGTCGGGCGGGAGACCCAGTACTTC. Its translation is CASSHAAVGRETQYF.

V gene TRBV2 combines with J gene TRBJ2-3; 8 bases are a match to TRBD2. This CDR3 contains 15 residues. Germline V CDR1 and CDR2: SNHLY, FYNNEI. With 5 bases clipped from V and 2 bases from J, the junction kept 6 bases outside the gene matches. The CDR3 reads CASSTRGLATDTQYF. DNA of the CDR3: TGTGCCAGCAGTACCCGAGGACTAGCCACAGATACGCAGTATTTT.

The chain carries TRBV6-5 and TRBJ2-7, with 7 bases matching TRBD2. CDR1 is MNHEY and CDR2 is SVGAGI in the germline V gene. Trimming took 6 bases from V and 3 from J; bases not matched to a gene: 5. CDR3 size: 13 residues. CDR3 in amino acids: CASRSGTVYEQYF. CDR3 nucleotides: TGTGCCAGCAGGAGCGGGACGGTCTACGAGCAGTACTTC.

The rearrangement uses TRBV5-1 and TRBJ2-4; D might be TRBD2 (5 bases). Germline V gene data show CDR1 as SGHRS and CDR2 as YFSETQ. Trimming removed 4 bases from V and 1 base from J, with 9 bases in between. The CDR3 totals 14 residues. The CDR3 DNA reads TGCGCCAGCAGCCCCGGGATTGCCAAAAACATTCAGTACTTC. Translating it yields CASSPGIAKNIQYF.

The gene calls are TRBV6-5 and TRBJ1-5; possibly TRBD1 for D (5 bases). Looked up from germline, CDR1 is MNHEY and CDR2 is SVGAGI. Trimming left V 4 bases short and J 1 base short, with 14 bases between. This CDR3 is built from 16 residues. As DNA, the CDR3 is TGTGCCAGCAGTTCAGCGCAGCGGGGGAGCAATCAGCCCCAGCATTTT. This sequence encodes CASSSAQRGSNQPQHF.

This clone showed up just a few times. The chain combines TRBV6-1 with TRBJ2-5; the D gene is possibly TRBD2 (6 bases). Trimming stripped 1 base from V and 2 bases from J, with 11 bases between. Germline lookup yields CDR1 MNHNS and CDR2 SASEGT. The length of the CDR3 is 15 residues. This CDR3 reads CASSEVAGTQETQYF. In DNA form, the CDR3 reads TGTGCCAGCAGTGAAGTTGCGGGGACTCAAGAGACCCAGTACTTC.

The chain links TRBV28 to TRBJ1-2; D ambiguous. The CDR3 contains 12 residues. Germline V CDR1 and CDR2: MDHEN, SYDVKM. Trimming cost V 4 bases and J 3 bases, with 6 bases left between them. The CDR3 here is CASSYQYYGYTF. The DNA for the CDR3 is TGTGCCAGCAGTTATCAGTACTATGGCTACACCTTC.

The chain recombines TRBV5-1 with TRBJ1-1; no firm D call. From germline, CDR1 is SGHRS and CDR2 YFSETQ. The CDR3 is 13 amino acids. Trimming shortened V by 0 bases and J by 3 bases, and 6 bases separated the two germline ends. CDR3 bases: TGCGCCAGCAGCTTGGAGATATACACTGAAGCTTTCTTT. This codes for CASSLEIYTEAFF.

The CDR3, as DNA: TGTGCCAGCAGCTTACTAGCGGGAAACAATGAGCAGTTCTTC. Residues: CASSLLAGNNEQFF. The chain has TRBV7-6 and TRBJ2-1, with TRBD2 identical over 9 bases. V was clipped by 2 bases and J by 5 bases; unmatched bases: 1. This CDR3 is 14 amino acids long. Looked up from germline, CDR1 is SGHVS and CDR2 is FNYEAQ.

V and J are TRBV10-1 and TRBJ2-1; 11 bases line up with TRBD2. Germline CDR1 and CDR2: WNHNN and SYGVQD (reference sequence). J lost 7 bases, V lost 4 bases, and 0 bases had no gene match. The CDR3 runs 13 residues. For the CDR3, the DNA is TGCGCCAGCAGTGGGACTAGCGGGAATGAGCAGTTCTTC. It is translated as CASSGTSGNEQFF.

This rearrangement joins TRBV28 to TRBJ2-3; 8 nucleotides align to TRBD1. After removal of 5 bases from V and 4 bases from J, the junction contained 8 bases not matched to a gene. The CDR3 contains 15 residues. Germline V gene data show CDR1 as MDHEN and CDR2 as SYDVKM. This chain's CDR3 is CASSGQGRGPDTQYF. The DNA for the CDR3 is TGTGCCAGCAGTGGACAGGGAAGGGGCCCAGATACGCAGTATTTT.

V and J are TRBV28 and TRBJ2-5; perhaps TRBD2 as D (6 bases). This CDR3 region has 17 residues. CDR1 MDHEN and CDR2 SYDVKM come from the germline V gene. V lost 4 bases to trimming and J lost 1 base, with 19 bases between them. This chain's CDR3 is CASSYIHGTAGQETQYF. The CDR3 DNA sequence: TGTGCCAGCAGTTACATTCATGGGACTGCGGGCCAAGAGACCCAGTACTTC.

Many counts were recorded for this clone. This chain links TRBV4-2 with TRBJ2-1, with D maybe TRBD2 (6 bases). With 0 bases removed from V and 0 bases from J, the gap between germline ends came to 15 bases. Germline-derived CDR1 and CDR2 are LGHNA and YNFKEQ. This CDR3 region has 18 residues. This CDR3 reads CASSQDQRTGSSYNEQFF. DNA of the CDR3: TGTGCCAGCAGCCAAGATCAAAGGACCGGGAGCTCCTACAATGAGCAGTTCTTC.

With regard to this clone: Distinct nucleotide sequences in the sample also encode this CDR3. This rearrangement joins TRBV15 to TRBJ2-7; D is possibly TRBD2 (5 bases). The V end was cut by 0 bases, the J end by 3 bases, with 6 bases between. The CDR3 extends over 13 amino acids. The germline CDR1 and CDR2 sequences are LNHNV and YYDKDF (reference sequence). In DNA, the CDR3 is TGTGCCACCAGCAGAGAAGGAGGCTACGAGCAGTACTTC. This sequence encodes CATSREGGYEQYF.

This clone has a single count. The CDR3 here is CASSLASGGGYEQYF. In nucleotides, the CDR3 is TGCGCCAGCAGCTTGGCTTCAGGGGGCGGTTACGAGCAGTACTTC. The genes are TRBV5-1 and TRBJ2-7; TRBD1 aligns across 8 bases. Trimming at V came to 0 bases and at J to 4 bases, leaving 6 bases not matched to a gene. The germline gives CDR1 SGHRS, CDR2 YFSETQ. The CDR3 covers 15 residues.

The rearrangement joins TRBV27 to TRBJ2-5; possibly TRBD1 for D (5 bases). Per the germline V gene, CDR1 is MNHEY and CDR2 is SMNVEV (reference sequence). V was clipped by 6 bases and J by 3 bases, with 14 bases between them. The CDR3 extends over 14 amino acids. The CDR3 loop is CASRLQGREETQYF. CDR3 DNA: TGTGCCAGCAGACTTCAGGGAAGGGAAGAGACCCAGTACTTC.

The V call is TRBV10-3, the J call TRBJ1-6; D is unclear. V lost 2 bases and J 7 bases, leaving 6 bases between the germline ends. Germline assignment: CDR1 ENHRY and CDR2 SYGVKD. This CDR3 has 13 amino acids. The DNA of the CDR3 is TGTGCCATCAGTGAGACCCAGAATTCACCCCTCCACTTT. Encoded protein: CAISETQNSPLHF.

The V call is TRBV10-3, the J call TRBJ2-3; D perhaps matches TRBD2 (6 bases). The V gene lost 4 bases and the J gene lost 5 bases, with 19 bases spanning the gap. CDR1 is ENHRY, CDR2 SYGVKD, per germline. This CDR3 spans 16 amino acids. CDR3 loop: CAISVGTGVTRDTQYF. DNA for the CDR3: TGTGCCATCAGTGTGGGAACGGGAGTAACGAGAGATACGCAGTATTTT.

Only one count was recorded for this clone. This rearrangement joins TRBV7-9 to TRBJ2-7; TRBD2 matches 7 bases. CDR1 and CDR2 from the germline V gene are SEHNR and FQNEAQ (reference sequence). V lost 3 bases and J lost 2; bases outside the gene matches: 4. The CDR3 is 14 residues long. Written as DNA, the CDR3 is TGTGCCAGCAGCTTCACTAGCGACGCCTACGAGCAGTACTTC. Translated, it gives CASSFTSDAYEQYF. The whole variable domain, filled in from reference TRBV7-9 and TRBJ2-7, reads DTGVSQNPRHKITKRGQNVTFRCDPISEHNRLYWYRQTLGQGPEFLTYFQNEAQLEKSRLLSDRFSAERPKGSFSTLEIQRTEQGDSAMYLCASSFTSDAYEQYFGPGTRLTVT.

The chain has TRBV2 and TRBJ2-7; D is perhaps TRBD1 or TRBD2 (5 bases each). From germline, CDR1 is SNHLY and CDR2 FYNNEI. The CDR3 length is 14 residues. The V end was cut by 1 base, the J end by 4 bases, with 11 bases between. The CDR3 DNA reads as TGTGCCAGCAGTGAAGGGCTAGCAGGGTACGAGCAGTACTTC. It encodes CASSEGLAGYEQYF.

The rearrangement uses TRBV13 and TRBJ2-5; D is perhaps TRBD2 (6 bases). This CDR3 region has 14 residues. CDR1 PRHDT and CDR2 FYEKMQ come from the germline V gene (reference sequence). V was clipped by 4 bases and J by 5 bases, with 14 bases between them. CDR3 sequence: CASSSRRGFETQYF. The DNA for the CDR3 is TGTGCCAGCAGCTCCCGGCGGGGTTTTGAGACCCAGTACTTC.

The V gene is TRBV3-1 (or the pseudogene TRBV3-2), the J gene TRBJ2-7, with 8 bases lining up with TRBD2. Germline-derived CDR1 and CDR2 are LGHDT and YNNKEL (reference sequence). The CDR3 has 21 residues. V shed 1 base, J shed 6 bases, and the junction held 26 bases outside the gene matches. This CDR3 is CASSQGGGRGRFSLSPLEQYF. The DNA for the CDR3 is TGTGCCAGCAGCCAAGGAGGGGGGCGCGGGAGGTTCTCCCTCTCCCCCCTCGAGCAGTACTTC.

The chain has TRBV28 and TRBJ2-2; D is perhaps TRBD2 (6 bases). Trimming removed 5 bases at V and 6 bases at J, with 13 bases between. CDR1 is MDHEN and CDR2 is SYDVKM in the germline V gene. CDR3 length: 14 residues. Here the CDR3 reads CASSVGGSAGELFF. The CDR3 DNA is TGTGCCAGCAGTGTCGGGGGTTCTGCCGGGGAGCTGTTTTTT.